A selection of T cell receptor beta chains follows, all from one sample in a study of cytomegalovirus exposure and HLA in healthy donors. The data were produced by immunoSEQ multiplex PCR, yet TCRdb's version contains in-frame clones alone and is incomplete. The sample comprises 110,000 or so clones, approximately 80% of which are singletons, and more than 2% rests with the top ten. Sample: PBMCs. These receptors were collected from a woman aged 25 to 39 in good health and CMV-seronegative. The conserved cysteine and the conserved F or W are not part of the CDR3 here. Fields, in order: J gene, V gene, clone size, CDR3 protein. Where a row states a size, it is once, few, many or the class of an expanded clone; other rows omit it.

j_gene: TRBJ1-1; v_gene: TRBV6-1; abundance: -; CDR3aa: ASSPLGENTEAF
j_gene: TRBJ2-2; v_gene: TRBV5-1; abundance: -; CDR3aa: ASSLGTANTGELF
j_gene: TRBJ2-1; v_gene: TRBV11-2; abundance: -; CDR3aa: ASSSSYAWRNEQF
j_gene: TRBJ2-1; v_gene: TRBV14; abundance: -; CDR3aa: ASSQTMGSSYNEQF
j_gene: TRBJ2-2; v_gene: TRBV19; abundance: -; CDR3aa: ASSGGDWTGGTGELF
j_gene: TRBJ1-2; v_gene: TRBV6-1; abundance: -; CDR3aa: ASAYSKDGYT
j_gene: TRBJ2-7; v_gene: TRBV5-1; abundance: -; CDR3aa: ASSLAGDSTYEQY
j_gene: TRBJ1-2; v_gene: TRBV5-6; abundance: -; CDR3aa: ASSLYADRGTKLYGYT
j_gene: TRBJ2-3; v_gene: TRBV6-5; abundance: once; CDR3aa: ASKLRLAGVDTQY
j_gene: TRBJ2-3; v_gene: TRBV5-1; abundance: -; CDR3aa: ASSREGTGDTDTQY
j_gene: TRBJ2-7; v_gene: TRBV29-1; abundance: -; CDR3aa: SAKDRGRTYEQY
j_gene: TRBJ1-3; v_gene: TRBV19; abundance: few; CDR3aa: ASSGGQGSLVSGNTIY
j_gene: TRBJ1-2; v_gene: TRBV13; abundance: few; CDR3aa: ASSFADRRYGYT
j_gene: TRBJ2-5; v_gene: TRBV5-6; abundance: -; CDR3aa: ASSFPSGLQETQY
j_gene: TRBJ1-2; v_gene: TRBV5-4; abundance: -; CDR3aa: ASSLRRGTNYGYT
j_gene: TRBJ2-2; v_gene: TRBV27; abundance: -; CDR3aa: ASRVEPQGELAGVNTGELF
j_gene: TRBJ2-1; v_gene: TRBV19; abundance: -; CDR3aa: ASSDSSGRLYEQF
j_gene: TRBJ1-1; v_gene: TRBV18; abundance: -; CDR3aa: ASSPRQGSEAF
j_gene: TRBJ1-4; v_gene: TRBV7-9; abundance: -; CDR3aa: ASSLAGVNEKLF
j_gene: TRBJ2-1; v_gene: TRBV4-2; abundance: -; CDR3aa: ASSQAGGQFGQF
j_gene: TRBJ2-3; v_gene: TRBV19; abundance: -; CDR3aa: ASSLAGGPTDTQY
j_gene: TRBJ1-2; v_gene: TRBV7-2; abundance: -; CDR3aa: ASSFLSGINGYT
j_gene: TRBJ2-7; v_gene: TRBV19; abundance: few; CDR3aa: ATQGRQYAYEQY
j_gene: TRBJ2-2; v_gene: TRBV2; abundance: -; CDR3aa: ASSESHLLLGNTGELF
j_gene: TRBJ1-5; v_gene: TRBV6-4; abundance: once; CDR3aa: ASSDAQGLPQH
j_gene: TRBJ2-4; v_gene: TRBV5-8; abundance: -; CDR3aa: ASSLGGLAGVDIQY
j_gene: TRBJ1-1; v_gene: TRBV14; abundance: once; CDR3aa: ASSQDAASLAAF
j_gene: TRBJ2-7; v_gene: TRBV25-1; abundance: -; CDR3aa: ASSEARGSEQY
j_gene: TRBJ1-5; v_gene: TRBV6-5; abundance: -; CDR3aa: ASSYSGQSSNQPQH
j_gene: TRBJ2-2; v_gene: TRBV5-4; abundance: -; CDR3aa: ASSFGKTGELF
j_gene: TRBJ2-1; v_gene: TRBV21-1; abundance: -; CDR3aa: ASSKAVRREFFAINEQF
j_gene: TRBJ2-1; v_gene: TRBV7-3; abundance: once; CDR3aa: ASSLVAGNYNEQF
j_gene: TRBJ2-3; v_gene: TRBV29-1; abundance: -; CDR3aa: SVGTFLGTDTQY
j_gene: TRBJ2-5; v_gene: TRBV30; abundance: -; CDR3aa: AWTKTAAGGTQY
j_gene: TRBJ2-7; v_gene: TRBV7-9; abundance: -; CDR3aa: ASSPLLAGAYEQY
j_gene: TRBJ1-1; v_gene: TRBV19; abundance: -; CDR3aa: ASSIWGDTEAF
j_gene: TRBJ2-6; v_gene: TRBV5-4; abundance: few; CDR3aa: ATYFFGANVLT
j_gene: TRBJ2-1; v_gene: TRBV6-5; abundance: -; CDR3aa: ASSYSVAGKQF
j_gene: TRBJ1-4; v_gene: TRBV2; abundance: -; CDR3aa: ASSGFETGGEKLF
j_gene: TRBJ2-2; v_gene: TRBV7-3; abundance: -; CDR3aa: ASSLTGYDRASTGELF
j_gene: TRBJ2-2; v_gene: TRBV5-1; abundance: -; CDR3aa: ASSQQGGPTGELF
j_gene: TRBJ2-7; v_gene: TRBV10-3; abundance: -; CDR3aa: AITGGERESSYEQY
j_gene: TRBJ2-3; v_gene: TRBV19; abundance: few; CDR3aa: ASNRLGADTQY
j_gene: TRBJ1-1; v_gene: TRBV5-4; abundance: -; CDR3aa: ASSLSGGAEAF
j_gene: TRBJ1-1; v_gene: TRBV21-1; abundance: few; CDR3aa: ASSRDREAF
j_gene: TRBJ2-2; v_gene: TRBV10-3; abundance: -; CDR3aa: AISSRETDTGELF
j_gene: TRBJ2-1; v_gene: TRBV14; abundance: -; CDR3aa: ASSQDWWSSGRVSSYNEQF
j_gene: TRBJ2-7; v_gene: TRBV27; abundance: once; CDR3aa: ASSGGGSGIYEQY
j_gene: TRBJ2-5; v_gene: TRBV9; abundance: -; CDR3aa: ASSGGGSQETQY
j_gene: TRBJ1-2; v_gene: TRBV2; abundance: -; CDR3aa: ASIGNYGYT